The next 26 T cell receptor beta chains were all read from a single sample in a study of cytomegalovirus exposure and HLA in healthy donors. PCR involved 60 Vbeta and 13 Jbeta primers. Libraries were prepared by immunoSEQ multiplex PCR; TCRdb keeps only in-frame clonotypes and omits some of them. The repertoire consists of tens of thousands of clones, with around 70% occurring once and the leading ten covering 22%. Sequencing input: PBMCs. The receptors stem from a woman between 25 and 40 years old in good health and CMV-seropositive.

This clone was observed a handful of times. Sequence at one end of the junction differs from germline and may be a read error. This chain connects TRBV5-6 to TRBJ2-2, with 8 bases that match TRBD2. The germline CDR1 and CDR2 sequences are SGHDT and YYEEEE. This CDR3 spans 16 amino acids. This chain's CDR3 is CASSRGGRVSTRELFF. In nucleotides, the CDR3 is TGTGCCAGCAGCCGGGGGGGGCGAGTTTCCACCAGGGAGCTGTTTTTT.

The chain recombines TRBV5-1 with TRBJ1-1; no clear D gene. There are 15 residues in the CDR3. The germline V and J ends were trimmed by 1 base and 0 bases, with 10 bases remaining between them. Germline CDR1 SGHRS, CDR2 YFSETQ. Here the CDR3 reads CASSLNMAVNTEAFF. CDR3 nucleotide sequence: TGCGCCAGCAGCTTGAATATGGCGGTGAACACTGAAGCTTTCTTT.

This chain uses TRBV6-1 with TRBJ2-7; TRBD1 is a possible D gene (5 bases). V was shortened by 5 bases and J by 0 bases, with 14 bases between the two germline ends. The length of the CDR3 is 15 residues. Germline CDR1 MNHNS, CDR2 SASEGT. The CDR3 sequence is CASSLTVKSSYEQYF. The CDR3 region has the DNA TGTGCCAGCAGTCTGACAGTTAAAAGCTCCTACGAGCAGTACTTC.

The chain combines TRBV7-9 with TRBJ1-1; the D gene is possibly TRBD1 (6 bases). The V end lost 5 bases, the J end lost 2 bases, and 12 bases lay between the germline ends. Germline V gene data show CDR1 as SEHNR and CDR2 as FQNEAQ (reference sequence). The CDR3 extends over 14 amino acids. CDR3 nucleotide sequence: TGTGCCAGCAGCACCAGGGGCCCTAACACTGAAGCTTTCTTT. This encodes CASSTRGPNTEAFF.

This clone has only a few counts. The chain carries TRBV15 and TRBJ2-7; a weak D match, TRBD1 (6 bases). Trimming took 0 bases from V and 6 from J, leaving 12 bases between them. This CDR3 has 14 amino acids. The germline V gene encodes CDR1 LNHNV and CDR2 YYDKDF (reference sequence). This chain's CDR3 is CATSRDPDSGEQYF. In DNA form, the CDR3 reads TGTGCCACCAGCAGAGATCCGGACAGTGGCGAGCAGTACTTC.

The rearrangement uses TRBV30 and TRBJ1-2; the D gene is possibly TRBD1 (5 bases). Germline V gene data show CDR1 as GTSNPN and CDR2 as SVGIG (reference sequence). This CDR3 comprises 15 residues. The germline V and J ends were trimmed by 6 bases and 4 bases, with 21 bases remaining between them. CDR3 nucleotides: TGTGCCTGCCCAAGGGAGGGGACTATCGGCTATGGCTACACCTTC. This translates into CACPREGTIGYGYTF.

The chain uses TRBV6-1 and TRBJ2-7; no definite D call. Germline assignment: CDR1 MNHNS and CDR2 SASEGT. V gave up 1 base and J gave up 7 bases, with 5 bases separating them. This CDR3 contains 11 residues. The CDR3 DNA reads as TGTGCCAGCAGTGAAGTTCGGGAGCAGTACTTC. Amino acids: CASSEVREQYF.

This chain links TRBV23-1 with TRBJ1-1; D unclear. TRBV23-1 qualifies as an ORF whose function is uncertain. This CDR3 spans 13 amino acids. With 9 bases removed from V and 5 bases from J, the gap between germline ends came to 16 bases. For the CDR3, the DNA is TGCGCCAGGGAGACCCCGAGGGTTACTGAAGCTTTCTTT. Its translation: CARETPRVTEAFF.

CDR3 sequence: CASTLKDRGTEAFF. CDR3 in DNA: TGTGCCAGCACCCTGAAGGACAGGGGCACTGAAGCTTTCTTT. The chain recombines TRBV2 with TRBJ1-1; 9 nucleotides agree with TRBD1. Germline CDR1 and CDR2: SNHLY and FYNNEI. The CDR3 loop spans 14 amino acids. V gave up 7 bases and J gave up 4 bases; unmatched junction bases: 7.

The CDR3 is CASSQDGVDEQFF. CDR3 DNA: TGCGCCAGCAGCCAAGATGGTGTAGATGAGCAGTTCTTC. This rearrangement joins TRBV4-3 to TRBJ2-1; D gene unclear. V was trimmed by 0 bases and J by 8 bases, leaving 8 bases between them. Germline V lookup: CDR1 LGHNA, CDR2 YSLEER. The CDR3 spans 13 residues.

In this sample, this clone turned up a few times. This rearrangement joins TRBV5-1 to TRBJ1-1, with 7 nucleotides matching TRBD1. From germline, CDR1 is SGHRS and CDR2 YFSETQ. CDR3 size: 15 residues. The V segment lost 1 base and the J segment 2 bases; nucleotides outside the gene matches: 5. The CDR3 DNA sequence: TGCGCCAGCAGCTTGTCCGGGGACAGAAACACTGAAGCTTTCTTT. Protein: CASSLSGDRNTEAFF.

The chain recombines TRBV25-1 with TRBJ2-1, with D tentatively TRBD2 (6 bases). The germline V gene has CDR1 MGHDK and CDR2 SYGVNS. With 5 bases removed from V and 4 bases from J, the gap between germline ends came to 18 bases. The length of the CDR3 is 16 residues. The CDR3, as DNA: TGTGCCAGCAGTCCCGTCGGTAGCGGAAATTACAATGAGCAGTTCTTC. This gives the protein CASSPVGSGNYNEQFF.

The rearrangement links TRBV6-5 to TRBJ2-3, with TRBD1 as a possible D gene (5 bases). The germline V gene encodes CDR1 MNHEY and CDR2 SVGAGI. Trimming removed 4 bases at V and 3 bases at J, with 11 bases between. This CDR3 spans 14 amino acids. The CDR3 DNA sequence: TGTGCCAGCAGTTCTAGGGCAGGGACAGATACGCAGTATTTT. Translating gives CASSSRAGTDTQYF.

The V and J genes are TRBV6-1 and TRBJ2-7; TRBD1 agrees at 10 bases. Germline V gene lookup returns CDR1 MNHNS and CDR2 SASEGT. V gave up 3 bases and J gave up 3 bases; unmatched junction bases: 2. The CDR3 runs 14 residues. DNA of the CDR3: TGTGCCAGCAGTGAGGGACAGGGGCGCTACGAGCAGTACTTC. Protein sequence: CASSEGQGRYEQYF.

The chain carries TRBV7-8 and TRBJ1-5; weak D call: TRBD1 (5 bases). Germline assignment: CDR1 SGHVS and CDR2 FQNEAQ. The CDR3 extends over 17 amino acids. The ends were cut back, 1 base at V and 2 bases at J, with 15 bases in the middle. The CDR3 region is CASSLEWGVDGNQPQHF. The CDR3 nucleotides are TGTGCCAGCAGCTTAGAGTGGGGGGTTGATGGCAATCAGCCCCAGCATTTT.

The rearrangement joins TRBV7-9 to TRBJ1-1, with D unresolved. Per the germline V gene, CDR1 is SEHNR and CDR2 is FQNEAQ (reference sequence). The V end was cut by 1 base, the J end by 1 base, with 7 bases between. The CDR3 length is 14 residues. CDR3 sequence (DNA): TGTGCCAGCAGCTTAGGGGCAGGGAACACTGAAGCTTTCTTT. Its protein is CASSLGAGNTEAFF.

V and J are TRBV4-2 and TRBJ2-6; 11 nucleotides align to TRBD1. CDR1 and CDR2 from the germline V gene are LGHNA and YNFKEQ. The CDR3 has 18 amino acids. With V trimmed by 4 bases and J by 0 bases, 5 bases remained unmatched. For the CDR3, the DNA is TGTGCCAGCAGCCCAACCGGGACAGGGGGCTCTGGGGCCAACGTCCTGACTTTC. This gives the protein CASSPTGTGGSGANVLTF.

The chain has TRBV20-1 and TRBJ2-5; D not certain. CDR1 and CDR2 from the germline V gene are DFQATT and SNEGSKA (reference sequence). The CDR3 runs 11 residues. V lost 7 bases, J lost 7 bases, and 13 bases lay in between. The CDR3 reads CSVRSPGTQYF. The DNA for the CDR3 is TGCAGTGTCCGCTCACCCGGGACCCAGTACTTC.

The V gene is TRBV19, the J gene TRBJ1-6, with TRBD1 as a possible D gene (6 bases). The CDR3 is made up of 14 amino acids. V was pared by 7 bases and J by 4 bases, with 11 bases between. Germline V gene lookup returns CDR1 LNHDA and CDR2 SQIVND (reference sequence). The chain's CDR3 is CASNPDSYNSPLHF. CDR3 DNA sequence: TGTGCCAGTAATCCGGACAGTTATAATTCACCCCTCCACTTT.

This chain joins TRBV6-1 and TRBJ1-5; 7 positions match TRBD1. The CDR3 is 14 amino acids. The germline CDR1 and CDR2 sequences are MNHNS and SASEGT. V dropped 4 bases and J dropped 6; count of bases not matched to a gene: 6. The CDR3 protein is CASSGTGVSQPQHF. The CDR3 bases are TGTGCCAGCAGTGGGACAGGAGTAAGTCAGCCCCAGCATTTT.

By its share, this clone is medium-sized. CDR3 region: CASSPDNPYLYEQYF. The CDR3 DNA is TGTGCCAGCAGCCCTGACAACCCCTACCTTTACGAGCAGTACTTC. The chain is built from TRBV7-2 and TRBJ2-7, with D uncertain. CDR3 size: 15 residues. The V end was cut by 5 bases, the J end by 4 bases, with 18 bases between. CDR1 is SGHTA and CDR2 is FQGNSA in the germline V gene.

V is TRBV18 and J is TRBJ1-5, with 8 bases fitting TRBD1. The CDR3 is 15 amino acids. The V and J ends lost 3 bases and 4 bases, in that order; junction bases with no gene match: 5. Germline-derived CDR1 and CDR2 are KGHSH and LQKENI. CDR3 region: CASSPAGTGNQPQHF. The CDR3 DNA sequence: TGTGCCAGCTCACCCGCCGGGACAGGTAATCAGCCCCAGCATTTT.

The CDR3 loop is CASTPGQGRAEAFF. The CDR3 DNA is TGTGCCAGTACTCCGGGACAGGGAAGGGCTGAAGCTTTCTTT. The chain employs TRBV19 and TRBJ1-1; TRBD1 agrees at 9 bases. J lost 6 bases, V lost 7 bases, and 9 bases had no gene match. The CDR3 length is 14 residues. The germline V gene encodes CDR1 LNHDA and CDR2 SQIVND (reference sequence).

V gene TRBV2 combines with J gene TRBJ2-7; 9 bases fit TRBD2. V trimming: 6 bases; J trimming: 2 bases; junction bases outside the gene matches: 11. CDR1 and CDR2 from the germline V gene are SNHLY and FYNNEI. This CDR3 region has 16 residues. CDR3 protein: CASSPGREGLTYEQYF. Here the CDR3 DNA reads TGTGCCAGCAGCCCCGGGCGGGAGGGCTTAACCTACGAGCAGTACTTC.

This clone was counted once. The genes are TRBV27 and TRBJ1-2, with D perhaps matching TRBD1 (6 bases). Trimming left V 6 bases short and J 0 bases short, with 8 bases between. The CDR3 extends over 13 amino acids. Germline V gene sequence: CDR1 MNHEY, CDR2 SMNVEV (reference sequence). Here the CDR3 DNA reads TGTGCCAGCAGAAGGGACACTAACTATGGCTACACCTTC. It encodes CASRRDTNYGYTF.

The chain recombines TRBV10-1 with TRBJ2-7; 13 nucleotides agree with TRBD2. Germline V CDR1 and CDR2: WNHNN, SYGVQD (reference sequence). The CDR3 loop spans 15 amino acids. Losses at the gene ends were 9 bases for V and 4 bases for J; bases not matched to a gene: 9. In DNA, the CDR3 is TGCGCCAGTACGACCGGGACTAGCGGGAAATACGAGCAGTACTTC. The encoded protein is CASTTGTSGKYEQYF.